A selection of T cell receptor beta chains follows, all from one sample in a study of beta chain features in type 1 diabetes. Measured with immunoSEQ multiplex PCR; TCRdb has only the in-frame clones, and not every one. The sample has about 320,000 clones, 14% seen once. Input material: central memory CD4+ T cells from blood. These receptors were collected from a man in his thirties or forties in good health. Each CDR3 is given with its conserved first and last residue. The D gene is left open where the match is weak. Part of the rows lack a size; the others show once, few, many or a class for expanded clones.

TRBJ1-1	13	NA	NA	TRBV7-6	CVGIGTRDTEAFF	TGTGTAGGAATTGGCACGAGAGACACTGAAGCTTTCTTT
TRBJ2-1	15	NA	NA	TRBV13	CASSADRNSYNEQFF	TGTGCCAGCAGCGCCGACAGAAACTCCTACAATGAGCAGTTCTTC
TRBJ2-3	15	NA	NA	TRBV9	CASSGRGTHTDTQYF	TGTGCCAGCAGCGGCCGCGGGACACACACAGATACGCAGTATTTT
TRBJ1-3	15	NA	NA	TRBV16	CASSQFKSSGNTIYF	TGTGCCAGCAGCCAATTTAAGTCCTCTGGAAACACCATATATTTT
TRBJ2-1	11	NA	many	TRBV29-1	CSVEERQEQFF	TGCAGCGTTGAAGAGAGGCAGGAGCAGTTCTTC
TRBJ2-1	13	NA	few	TRBV7-2	CASSSPQTPEQFF	TGTGCCAGCAGCTCACCACAAACCCCTGAGCAGTTCTTC
TRBJ2-5	17	NA	NA	TRBV7-8	CASSLSGSTRGGETQYF	TGTGCCAGCAGCCTAAGTGGGAGTACCAGGGGAGGAGAGACCCAGTACTTC
TRBJ1-5	14	TRBD1	many	TRBV6-6	CASTGQGKPEPQHF	TGTGCCAGCACGGGACAGGGGAAGCCGGAGCCCCAGCATTTT
TRBJ2-7	13	NA	NA	TRBV6-1	CASSSDADDEQYF	TGTGCCAGCAGTTCGGACGCCGACGACGAGCAGTACTTC
TRBJ2-1	15	TRBD2	many	TRBV10-3	CAISDSGRPGNEQFF	TGTGCCATCAGCGACAGCGGGAGGCCGGGGAATGAGCAGTTCTTC
TRBJ1-1	15	TRBD1	NA	TRBV6-5	CASRRRDRVYTEAFF	TGTGCCAGCAGAAGACGGGACAGGGTTTACACTGAAGCTTTCTTT
TRBJ1-5	14	NA	NA	TRBV6-5	CASSPVDSNQPQHF	TGTGCCAGCAGTCCCGTAGATAGCAATCAGCCCCAGCATTTT
TRBJ2-3	14	NA	few	TRBV5-1	CASSPSLKSDTQYF	TGCGCCAGCAGCCCTTCCCTAAAGTCAGATACGCAGTATTTT
TRBJ2-2	14	NA	NA	TRBV7-3	CASSFSGHTGELFF	TGTGCCAGCAGCTTTTCAGGGCACACCGGGGAGCTGTTTTTT
TRBJ2-5	16	TRBD1	few	TRBV7-9	CASSIYRQGRLETQYF	TGTGCCAGCAGCATCTACCGACAGGGACGGTTGGAGACCCAGTACTTC
TRBJ2-2	16	NA	few	TRBV12-5	CASGPPLRQITGELFF	TGTGCTAGTGGTCCACCCCTGAGGCAGATCACCGGGGAGCTGTTTTTT
TRBJ2-6	17	TRBD1	NA	TRBV19	CAPAGQVLVAGANVLTF	TGTGCTCCCGCCGGACAGGTGTTAGTGGCTGGGGCCAACGTCCTGACTTTC
TRBJ1-5	15	NA	many	TRBV6-1	CASSVDRIGPSAQHF	TGTGCCAGCAGTGTTGACAGGATCGGTCCCTCGGCCCAGCATTTT
TRBJ2-5	13	NA	NA	TRBV27	CASSRLGQETQYF	TGTGCCAGCAGTCGGTTGGGGCAAGAGACCCAGTACTTC
TRBJ2-3	15	TRBD2	NA	TRBV5-1	CASSPASGSTDTQYF	TGCGCCAGCAGCCCCGCTAGCGGGAGCACAGATACGCAGTATTTT
TRBJ1-2	13	TRBD1	NA	TRBV4-1	CASSPDRVHGYTF	TGCGCCAGCAGCCCCGACAGGGTCCATGGCTACACCTTC
TRBJ1-1	14	TRBD1	NA	TRBV6-1	CASSSGGAYTEAFF	TGTGCCAGCAGCTCAGGGGGCGCATACACTGAAGCTTTCTTT
TRBJ2-3	17	TRBD2	NA	TRBV7-2	CASSSPPGGLAADTQYF	TGTGCCAGCAGCTCACCCCCAGGGGGACTAGCAGCAGATACGCAGTATTTT
TRBJ2-3	17	TRBD2	NA	TRBV11-3	CASSFGLAGVETDTQYF	TGTGCCAGCAGCTTCGGCCTAGCGGGAGTAGAGACAGATACGCAGTATTTT
TRBJ1-2	11	NA	NA	TRBV2	CASRADYGYTF	TGTGCCAGCAGGGCGGACTATGGCTACACCTTC